This T cell receptor beta chain derives from a study of T cells in Graves' hyperthyroidism and ophthalmopathy (dated by TCRdb to about 2019). Describing the broader study: Peripheral blood was collected at initial diagnosis, before any treatment. To identify distinguishing TCR V-J signatures, a discovery cohort of 90 to 100 patients was used, comprising 40 to 45 with Graves' ophthalmopathy and approximately 57 with stable Graves' hyperthyroidism. Whether ophthalmopathy could be predicted prospectively was tested in an independent validation cohort made up of approximately 19 hyperthyroidism patients plus 17 patients who later progressed to ophthalmopathy. The 95 to 100 discovery patients were divided at random into training and test sets in a 7:3 ratio. Thyroid tissue and blood T-cell repertoires from six Graves' hyperthyroidism patients were also compared in the study. After sampling, hyperthyroidism patients received methimazole starting at 30 mg daily, and ophthalmopathy patients received high-dose intravenous methylprednisolone. According to the paper, TCR Vbeta CDR3 sequencing was carried out on 135 peripheral blood samples, which came from 40 to 45 ophthalmopathy, under 85 hyperthyroidism and approximately 17 progressor patients.

Amplification of TCR beta CDR3 regions was carried out from RNA transcripts. The first round of RT-PCR for the TCR CDR3 was performed with the HTBI primer set and the Qiagen OneStep RT-PCR kit. Libraries were constructed in a second round of multiplex PCR, after which size selection and purification were carried out. Paired-end sequencing of the libraries was performed with 100 bp reads on an Illumina HiSeq2000. In the source study's methods: SOAPnuke was used to process the raw data, throwing out any read that contained adapters or uncalled bases, had a mean Phred below 15, or lacked an exact constant-primer or identifier match. High-quality paired reads were merged with COPE v1.2.5, and unique nucleotide sequences were defined as clonotypes. Clonotypes were aligned to IMGT TRBV, TRBD and TRBJ reference segments using MiTCR v1.1. Analysis was restricted to V-J combinations with a frequency above 0.0001, which covered about 99% of repertoires. The TCS score was defined as F50 (clonal expansion) divided by E x V (chaos), with BLOSUM62-based TCRdist calculated between CDR3 peptides within each V-J. Welch's t-statistics and random forest reduced several hundred V-J features to 13, which were used in a naive Bayes classifier (R e1071). TCRdb redid the processing of the public reads, applying fastp at Q25 and MiXCR, and retained in-frame beta chains. All rows with the same CDR3 protein become a single entry with the most common DNA and genes. The V and J calls and clone size come from TCRdb's table, not from the authors' own analysis. The sample includes about 290,000 distinct CDR3 sequences, with roughly 17% observed a single time. The ten most abundant clones make up approximately 35% of the sample.

The paper as a whole reports these results and caveats: Blood samples also contained most of the expanded thyroid clonotypes (frequency above 0.001), which suggests that blood repertoires may reflect thyroid immune responses. During validation, the model predicted progression to ophthalmopathy a median of approximately 7 months ahead of onset, with roughly 65% sensitivity and 72.22% specificity. Ophthalmopathy was separated from stable hyperthyroidism by a 13 V-J signature model, with 87.88% sensitivity and 81% to 83% specificity obtained in cross-validation and 80%/75% obtained in testing. No statistical method was used to fix the sample size in advance, and group allocation was not hidden from the investigators.

CDR1 SEHNR and CDR2 FQNEAQ are derived from the germline V gene (reference sequence). From its cysteine to its phenylalanine, the CDR3 spans 14 amino acids. CDR3 DNA is the only sequence kept; it has 42 bases, read in frame from the first base. V is shortened by 5 bases, J by 6 bases, and the region joining them spans 15 bases. The sample holds a few counts of this clonotype. No cognate antigen has been identified for it. It has no much larger one-base neighbor in the sample; base qualities were not kept. Graves' hyperthyroidism was defined as stable when no progression to ophthalmopathy occurred over 18 months of follow-up. Hyperthyroidism patients were newly diagnosed, with disease duration under 2 months, and aged 18 to 65 years. The study excluded patients with uncontrolled infections, other autoimmune diseases, pregnancy or lactation. Diagnoses were established on the basis of clinical symptoms, serum thyroxine and TRAb, thyroid ultrasound, and orbital computed tomography. PBMCs were separated from 10 ml of fresh peripheral blood using Ficoll-Paque density gradient centrifugation. Total RNA was extracted with Trizol reagent, and quality was checked on an Agilent 2100 Bioanalyzer.

The sequenced material came from blood. The rearrangement joined TRBV7-9 to TRBJ2-3; too little of a D gene remains to name it. This clonotype was obtained from a man aged 30-40 years with Graves' hyperthyroidism. Here is the DNA: TGTGCCAGCAGCCCCCCTGGAAGCCCTGATACGCAGTATTTT. It is translated as CASSPPGSPDTQYF.